The 25 T cell receptor beta chains given below trace back to one sample, sequenced in a study of cytomegalovirus exposure and HLA in healthy donors. It was with 60 Vbeta and 13 Jbeta primers that the PCR ran. Profiling relied on immunoSEQ multiplex PCR, and the TCRdb table lists in-frame clones only, not all of them. The table lists about 130,000 clones, more than 8% of them singletons. The specimen sequenced was PBMCs. The origin of the receptors is a man aged 35-49 years in good health and CMV-seronegative.

This clone was seen a few times. The CDR3 DNA follows: TGTGCCACCAGCAGAGACGGGGGGTACGAGCAGTACTTC. Its protein product is CATSRDGGYEQYF. V and J are TRBV15 and TRBJ2-7; TRBD2 aligns across 7 bases. J was trimmed by 4 bases and V by 0 bases; bases with no gene match: 0. Germline V CDR1 and CDR2: LNHNV, YYDKDF (reference sequence). CDR3 length: 13 residues.

The chain couples TRBV6-5 to TRBJ2-5, with D possibly TRBD1 on 5 matching bases. Per germline, CDR1 MNHEY and CDR2 SVGAGI. The CDR3 has 13 amino acids. V was shortened by 6 bases and J by 2 bases, with 10 bases between the two germline ends. The CDR3 DNA follows: TGTGCCAGCAGGAAAACAGGACAAGAGACCCAGTACTTC. This encodes CASRKTGQETQYF.

A few counts support this clone. The chain is built from TRBV6-4 and TRBJ2-3; TRBD2 agrees at 10 bases. V lost 4 bases, J lost 7 bases, and 11 bases stayed unmatched. The CDR3 totals 16 residues. CDR1 is MRHNA and CDR2 is SNTAGT in the germline V gene. CDR3 nucleotides: TGTGCCAGCAGTGTTGAGCGGGGGGGCCCCTTGAATACGCAGTATTTT. Its protein is CASSVERGGPLNTQYF.

This chain joins TRBV28 and TRBJ1-2; no firm D call. CDR1 and CDR2 from the germline V gene are MDHEN and SYDVKM. This CDR3 spans 11 amino acids. Trimming stripped 5 bases from V and 10 bases from J, with 11 bases between. Here the CDR3 reads CASSRSWAYTF. CDR3 DNA: TGTGCCAGCAGTCGTTCATGGGCCTACACCTTC.

The chain links TRBV7-7 to TRBJ2-5; 8 bases are a match to TRBD1. V gave up 5 bases and J gave up 6 bases; unmatched junction bases: 5. The CDR3 sequence is 13 residues long. Looked up from germline, CDR1 is SSHAT and CDR2 is FNYEAQ (reference sequence). This chain's CDR3 is CASSPDRDKTQYF. CDR3 bases: TGTGCCAGCAGCCCGGACAGGGACAAGACCCAGTACTTC.

A few counts support this clone. The gene calls are TRBV29-1 and TRBJ2-7; tentatively, D is TRBD1 (5 bases). From germline, CDR1 is SQVTM and CDR2 ANQGSEA. The CDR3 loop spans 13 amino acids. The germline V and J ends were trimmed by 4 bases and 5 bases, with 15 bases remaining between them. The CDR3 region is CSVAPLDTHEQYF. As DNA, the CDR3 is TGCAGCGTTGCCCCATTGGACACGCACGAGCAGTACTTC.

In this sample, this clone turned up a few times. V usage is TRBV4-3 and J usage is TRBJ2-1; 10 bases are a match to TRBD2. Germline V lookup: CDR1 LGHNA, CDR2 YSLEER. This CDR3 comprises 19 residues. V trimming: 0 bases; J trimming: 1 base; junction bases outside the gene matches: 9. CDR3 coding DNA: TGCGCCAGCAGCCAAGAGGCTGTAGCGGGGGGCAGATCCTACAATGAGCAGTTCTTC. Its protein product is CASSQEAVAGGRSYNEQFF.

The gene calls are TRBV21-1 and TRBJ2-1; the table's D call, TRBD1, was not checked against the DNA. TRBV21-1 is noted as a pseudogene. The CDR3 totals 18 residues. The chain's CDR3 is CASTHYKEGTGEYNEQFF. The DNA of the CDR3 is TGTGCCAGCACCCACTACAAAGAAGGGACAGGGGAGTACAATGAGCAGTTCTTC.

The V gene is TRBV4-3, the J gene TRBJ2-6; D is perhaps TRBD2 (5 bases). The CDR3 sequence is 14 residues long. The germline V gene has CDR1 LGHNA and CDR2 YSLEER. Between the trimmed V and J ends, which lost 4 bases and 2 bases, there was a span of 6 bases. CDR3 in amino acids: CASSPGAGANVLTF. CDR3 sequence (DNA): TGCGCCAGCAGCCCCGGGGCTGGGGCCAACGTCCTGACTTTC.

V usage is TRBV6-1 and J usage is TRBJ2-3; D might be TRBD2 (6 bases). Germline V CDR1 and CDR2: MNHNS, SASEGT. The V end lost 7 bases, the J end lost 3 bases, and 17 bases lay between the germline ends. This CDR3 has 15 amino acids. The CDR3 is CASTPSRGATDTQYF. In nucleotides, the CDR3 is TGTGCCAGCACTCCCTCTCGCGGGGCGACAGATACGCAGTATTTT.

This chain connects TRBV30 to TRBJ2-7, with a tentative D call TRBD2 (6 bases). CDR1 is GTSNPN and CDR2 is SVGIG in the germline V gene (reference sequence). The CDR3 contains 14 residues. With 0 bases removed from V and 0 bases from J, the gap between germline ends came to 9 bases. CDR3 sequence: CAWSVRRGSYEQYF. CDR3 nucleotide sequence: TGTGCCTGGAGTGTAAGGCGGGGCTCCTACGAGCAGTACTTC.

This chain connects TRBV4-1 to TRBJ1-1, with D perhaps matching TRBD1 (5 bases). The CDR3 runs to 13 residues. Trimming removed 3 bases at V and 5 bases at J, with 10 bases between. Germline CDR1 reads MGHRA; CDR2 reads YSYEKL. In nucleotides, the CDR3 is TGCGCCAGCAGCCATCCGGGGGGGACTGAAGCTTTCTTT. This encodes CASSHPGGTEAFF.

This clone was detected a few times. The chain employs TRBV7-8 and TRBJ2-6; D might be TRBD1 (5 bases). The germline gives CDR1 SGHVS, CDR2 FQNEAQ. Trimming left V 1 base short and J 0 bases short, with 7 bases between. This CDR3 is built from 16 residues. In DNA form, the CDR3 reads TGTGCCAGCAGCTTAGGACAGCTCTCTGGGGCCAACGTCCTGACTTTC. It translates to CASSLGQLSGANVLTF.

This clone was picked up a small number of times. In DNA form, the CDR3 reads TGTGCCAGCAGTTTTAACAGGGGGTCCGGGGAGCTGTTTTTT. This codes for CASSFNRGSGELFF. The chain is built from TRBV6-1 and TRBJ2-2; 8 bases fit TRBD1. CDR1 MNHNS and CDR2 SASEGT come from the germline V gene. There are 14 residues in the CDR3. Trimming cost V 5 bases and J 6 bases; bases outside gene matches: 5.

The chain recombines TRBV5-1 with TRBJ2-6; 7 nucleotides line up with TRBD1. Germline assignment: CDR1 SGHRS and CDR2 YFSETQ. CDR3 length: 19 amino acids. Trimming at V came to 3 bases and at J to 0 bases, leaving 12 bases not matched to a gene. CDR3 nucleotides: TGCGCCAGCAGCTACCTCTTCGGACAGGCGCTCTCTGGGGCCAACGTCCTGACTTTC. Protein: CASSYLFGQALSGANVLTF.

This clone was observed a few times. The rearrangement uses TRBV7-9 and TRBJ2-1, with TRBD2 matching 15 bases. Looked up from germline, CDR1 is SEHNR and CDR2 is FQNEAQ (reference sequence). The CDR3 sequence is 18 residues long. The trim removed 5 bases at V and 0 bases at J, leaving 5 bases unmatched. As DNA, the CDR3 is TGTGCCAGCAGCCCCGGACTAGCGGGGGGGGCCTCCTACAATGAGCAGTTCTTC. This encodes CASSPGLAGGASYNEQFF.

The chain carries TRBV5-5 and TRBJ1-2, with D perhaps matching TRBD1 (6 bases). V was pared by 4 bases and J by 3 bases, with 13 bases between. This CDR3 has 14 amino acids. Germline-derived CDR1 and CDR2 are SGHKS and YYEKEE (reference sequence). The CDR3 DNA sequence: TGTGCCAGCAGCCCTTCGGACAGCCACTATGGCTACACCTTC. The encoded protein is CASSPSDSHYGYTF.

The CDR3 DNA sequence: TGTGCCAGCAGTTTGTCGACCTGGGGACAGCCCGGGACTGAAGCTTTCTTT. This encodes CASSLSTWGQPGTEAFF. The chain has TRBV11-2 and TRBJ1-1; 7 nucleotides agree with TRBD1. The CDR3 covers 17 residues. Germline V gene data show CDR1 as SGHAT and CDR2 as FQNNGV. Trimming at V came to 6 bases and at J to 5 bases, leaving 18 bases not matched to a gene.

The sample holds a few counts of this clone. The rearrangement joins TRBV6-5 to TRBJ2-3, with 7 bases identical to TRBD1. V lost 2 bases to trimming and J lost 10 bases; unmatched junction nucleotides: 9. The CDR3 consists of 14 residues. Germline CDR1 and CDR2: MNHEY and SVGAGI. CDR3 amino acids: CASSYSPGTASQYF. The CDR3 coding sequence is TGTGCCAGCAGTTACAGTCCAGGGACAGCATCGCAGTATTTT.

The DNA of the CDR3 is TGTGCCAGCAGTTACACAGGTTTCTACGAGCAGTACTTC. Protein sequence: CASSYTGFYEQYF. The J gene is TRBJ2-7, the V gene TRBV6-5; perhaps TRBD1 as D (5 bases). The germline V gene has CDR1 MNHEY and CDR2 SVGAGI. The CDR3 loop spans 13 amino acids. V shed 2 bases and J shed 3 bases, with 8 bases lying between them.

The chain combines TRBV5-1 with TRBJ2-3; D possibly corresponds to TRBD2 (5 bases). The CDR3 covers 13 residues. V was clipped by 0 bases and J by 3 bases, with 5 bases between them. Germline V gene data show CDR1 as SGHRS and CDR2 as YFSETQ. The CDR3 region has the DNA TGCGCCAGCAGCTTGGCGGGGACAGATACGCAGTATTTT. It encodes CASSLAGTDTQYF. Filled out from reference TRBV5-1 and TRBJ2-3, the complete variable domain reads KAGVTQTPRYLIKTRGQQVTLSCSPISGHRSVSWYQQTPGQGLQFLFEYFSETQRNKGNFPGRFSGRQFSNSRSEMNVSTLELGDSALYLCASSLAGTDTQYFGPGTRLTVL.

This clone was found a few times. The chain combines TRBV29-1 with TRBJ1-4, with 8 bases lining up with TRBD1. J gave up 8 bases and V 7 bases, and 6 bases lay outside the gene matches. The CDR3 covers 12 residues. Per germline, CDR1 SQVTM and CDR2 ANQGSEA. CDR3 DNA sequence: TGCAGCGGTGGGAGACAGGGGGAAAAACTGTTTTTT. Translation: CSGGRQGEKLFF.

The chain has TRBV5-1 and TRBJ2-5, with TRBD1 matching over 9 bases. CDR3 length equals 14 residues. V lost 6 bases and J lost 4; bases outside the gene matches: 7. Germline V gene sequence: CDR1 SGHRS, CDR2 YFSETQ. CDR3 in DNA: TGCGCCAGCACCCGGACAGGGGCAGGAGAGACCCAGTACTTC. This translates into CASTRTGAGETQYF.

The CDR3 loop reads CASSIRGQGQPQHF. In DNA, the CDR3 is TGTGCCAGTAGTATAAGGGGACAAGGTCAGCCCCAGCATTTT. This sequence joins TRBV19 and TRBJ1-5; a weak D match, TRBD1 (6 bases). Trimming took off 2 bases at V and 6 bases at J, with 11 bases between the two ends. This CDR3 is 14 amino acids long. Germline assignment: CDR1 LNHDA and CDR2 SQIVND (reference sequence).

Worth noting for this clone: Mismatch with germline at one junction end may stem from a read error. The chain joins TRBV2 to TRBJ1-1; 8 positions agree with TRBD1. CDR3 size: 14 residues. Looked up from germline, CDR1 is SNHLY and CDR2 is FYNNEI. The CDR3 protein is CASSDRGLKTEAFF. The CDR3 bases are TGTGCCAGCAGCGACAGGGGACTGAAAACTGAAGCTTTCTTT. Full variable domain (outside the CDR3, taken from reference TRBV2 and TRBJ1-1): EPEVTQTPSHQVTQMGQEVILRCVPISNHLYFYWYRQILGQKVEFLVSFYNNEISEKSEIFDDQFSVERPDGSNFTLKIRSTKLEDSAMYFCASSDRGLKTEAFFGQGTRLTVV.